Sequencing of this TCR beta chain was carried out in a study of OX40 agonist ivuxolimab in advanced cancers. Whole-study results and caveats: At 0.1 to 3.0 mg/kg, CD4+ and CD8+ blood T cells expanded clonally by week 6. Among the least clonally expanded were partial responders at 0.1-3.0 mg/kg. Among the nonresponders, some also had low normalized T-cell clonal expansion.

The table came from immunoSEQ multiplex PCR; TCRdb's copy has only in-frame clones and leaves some out. The data show roughly 9,800 clones, roughly 63% seen once. Autoimmune disease history or systemic immunosuppression led to patient exclusion. Remarks on this clone: Antigen unknown.

This TCR derives from an adult with an advanced solid tumor such as melanoma, head and neck, liver or kidney cancer. The material sequenced was CD4+ or CD8+ T cells sorted from blood, taken in a trial of the OX40 agonist ivuxolimab.

CDR3 in amino acids: CASSLGGSGPDTQYF. The DNA of the CDR3 is TGTGCCAGCAGTTTAGGCGGATCCGGGCCCGATACGCAGTATTTT. V and J are TRBV27 and TRBJ2-3; D uncertain. The germline CDR1 and CDR2 sequences are MNHEY and SMNVEV (reference sequence). CDR3 length equals 15 residues. Trimming removed 2 bases at V and 6 bases at J, with 15 bases between.